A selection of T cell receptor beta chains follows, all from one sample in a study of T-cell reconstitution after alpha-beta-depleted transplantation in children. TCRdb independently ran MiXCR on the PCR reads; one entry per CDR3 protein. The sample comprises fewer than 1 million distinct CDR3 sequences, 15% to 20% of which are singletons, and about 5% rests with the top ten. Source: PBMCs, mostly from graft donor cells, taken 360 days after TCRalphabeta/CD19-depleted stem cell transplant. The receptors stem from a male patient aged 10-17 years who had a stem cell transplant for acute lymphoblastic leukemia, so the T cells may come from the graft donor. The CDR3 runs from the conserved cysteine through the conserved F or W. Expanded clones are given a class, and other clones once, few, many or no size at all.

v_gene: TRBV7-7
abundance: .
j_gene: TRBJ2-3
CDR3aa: CASSPWTGITDTQYF

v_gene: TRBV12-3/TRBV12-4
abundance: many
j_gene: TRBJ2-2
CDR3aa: CASSSVSELSDTGELFF

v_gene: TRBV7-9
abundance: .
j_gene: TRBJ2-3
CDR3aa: CASSSRQGAYDTQYF

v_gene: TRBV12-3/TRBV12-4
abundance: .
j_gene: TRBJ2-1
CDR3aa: CASSKREGWNEQFF

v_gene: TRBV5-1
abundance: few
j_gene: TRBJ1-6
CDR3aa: CASSTQTHSPLHF

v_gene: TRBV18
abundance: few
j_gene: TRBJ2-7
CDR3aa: CASSPRTGEYEQYF

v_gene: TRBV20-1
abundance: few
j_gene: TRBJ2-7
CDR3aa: CSARARGPHYEQYF

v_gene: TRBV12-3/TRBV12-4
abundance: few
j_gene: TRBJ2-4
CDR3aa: CASSLDFGFWGQNIQYF

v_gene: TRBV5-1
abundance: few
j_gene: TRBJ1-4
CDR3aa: CASSLGGAIATNEKLFF

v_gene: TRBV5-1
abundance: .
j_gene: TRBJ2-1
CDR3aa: CASSFTFLGLAVYNEQFF

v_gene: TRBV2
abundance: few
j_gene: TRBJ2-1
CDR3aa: CASRASGSANNEQFF

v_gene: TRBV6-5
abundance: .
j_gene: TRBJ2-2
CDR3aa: CASSYSPGGLTGELFF

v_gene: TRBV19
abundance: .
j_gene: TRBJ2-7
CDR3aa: CASSITIQTPLYEQYF

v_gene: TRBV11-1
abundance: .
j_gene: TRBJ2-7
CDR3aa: CASSLAGVGGRNSYEQYF

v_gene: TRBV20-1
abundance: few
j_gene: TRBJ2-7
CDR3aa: CSAREFLMGYEQYF

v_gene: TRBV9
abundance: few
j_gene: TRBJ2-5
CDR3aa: CASSVEDPGGPQETQYF

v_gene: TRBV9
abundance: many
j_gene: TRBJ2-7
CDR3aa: CASSADTGTPVYYEQYF

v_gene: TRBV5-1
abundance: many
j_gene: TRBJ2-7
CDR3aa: CASSLGQGGEQYF

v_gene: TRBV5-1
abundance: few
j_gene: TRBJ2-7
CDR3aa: CASSWGYGRGGLGGTYEQYF

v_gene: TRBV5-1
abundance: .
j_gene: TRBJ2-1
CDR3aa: CASSLASGLYYEQFF

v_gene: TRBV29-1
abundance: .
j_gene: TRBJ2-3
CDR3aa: CSVERLGWSGGRTDTQYF

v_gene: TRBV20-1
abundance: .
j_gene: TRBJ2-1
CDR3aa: CSALPRGPKNRVEQFF

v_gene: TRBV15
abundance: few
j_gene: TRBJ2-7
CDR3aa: CATSRDRTGSSQYF

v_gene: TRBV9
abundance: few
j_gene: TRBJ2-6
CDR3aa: CASSGYGANVLTF

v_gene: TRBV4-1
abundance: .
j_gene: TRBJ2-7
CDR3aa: CASSQSLGSRGLSYEQYF

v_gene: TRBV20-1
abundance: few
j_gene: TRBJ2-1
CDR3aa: CSALSGTYNEQFF

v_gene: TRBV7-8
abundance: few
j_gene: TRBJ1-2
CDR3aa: CASSHDRGVFYTF

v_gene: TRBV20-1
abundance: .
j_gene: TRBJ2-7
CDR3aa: CSASLQSWAVRSYEQYF

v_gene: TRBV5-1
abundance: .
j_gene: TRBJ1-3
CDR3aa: CASSESGDTIYF

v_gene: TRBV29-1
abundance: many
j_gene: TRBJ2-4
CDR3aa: CSVVTAPSPNIQYF

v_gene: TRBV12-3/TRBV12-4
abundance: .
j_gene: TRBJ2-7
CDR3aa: CASSARGLTYEQYF

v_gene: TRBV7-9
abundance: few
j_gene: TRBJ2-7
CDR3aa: CASSGEQYYEQYF

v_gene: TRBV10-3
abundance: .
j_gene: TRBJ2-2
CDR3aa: CAIRSHQNTGELFF

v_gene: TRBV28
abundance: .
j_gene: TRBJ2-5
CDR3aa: CASRVGGGGLETQYF

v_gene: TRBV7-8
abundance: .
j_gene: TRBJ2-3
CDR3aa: CASSRERTSGPSSTDTQYF

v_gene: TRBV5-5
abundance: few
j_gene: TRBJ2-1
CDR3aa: CASSSQTSGNSNEQFF